A selection of T cell receptor beta chains follows, all from one sample in a study of technical replicates of blood from several donors. Data came from immunoSEQ multiplex PCR; TCRdb stores just in-frame clones and leaves some out. The sample includes 65,000 to 85,000 clones, roughly 98% of them seen just once. The sequenced sample consisted of T cells isolated from PBMCs. These receptor sequences come from a human donor in good health. Both conserved end residues are part of each CDR3. D genes are given only for firm matches. Size is stated for part of the rows, as once, few or many counts, or as a class when the clone is expanded.

clone size	J gene	D gene	V gene	CDR3 DNA	CDR3 protein
-	TRBJ2-2	-	TRBV7-6	TGTGCCAGCAGCCTAGGCCGGGGACAGAACACCGGGGAGCTGTTTTTT	CASSLGRGQNTGELFF
once	TRBJ1-4	-	TRBV18	TGTGCCAGCTCACCTACCGAGGGCGTCTCCTACGAAAAACTGTTTTTT	CASSPTEGVSYEKLFF
-	TRBJ1-5	-	TRBV28	TGTGCCAGCAGTTTCCGGGGAGGGAGCCAGCCCCAGCATTTT	CASSFRGGSQPQHF
-	TRBJ1-1	-	TRBV5-1	TGCGCCAGCAGCAGCCGCTTGGACACTGAAGCTTTCTTT	CASSSRLDTEAFF
-	TRBJ1-6	-	TRBV6-1	TGTGCCAGCAGTGAGGGGGCCAGCTCCTATAATTCACCCCTCCACTTT	CASSEGASSYNSPLHF
-	TRBJ1-5	-	TRBV7-9	TGTGCCAGCAGCACGGTCAATCAGCCCCAGCATTTT	CASSTVNQPQHF
-	TRBJ1-2	TRBD1	TRBV28	TGTGCCAGCAGCCGGGACAGAAACTATGGCTACACCTTC	CASSRDRNYGYTF
-	TRBJ1-5	-	TRBV21-1	TGTGCCAGCAGCAAAGTGAAGGCGGAGGGTCAGCCCCAGCATTTT	CASSKVKAEGQPQHF
-	TRBJ1-1	-	TRBV10-2	TGCGCCAGCAGGTTACAGGGTAACACTGAAGCTTTCTTT	CASRLQGNTEAFF
-	TRBJ1-3	-	TRBV7-8	TGTGCCAGCAGCTTAGGACCGGGACAAACTGGAAACACCATATATTTT	CASSLGPGQTGNTIYF
-	TRBJ2-6	-	TRBV4-1	TGCGCCAGCAGCCAGGTGTTCGGTGGGGCCAACGTCCTGACTTTC	CASSQVFGGANVLTF
-	TRBJ1-2	-	TRBV29-1	TGCAGCGTTGTATCCCCGGGAACTAACTATGGCTACACCTTC	CSVVSPGTNYGYTF
-	TRBJ2-5	-	TRBV4-2	TGTGCCAGCAGCCAAGATGAGGCCCAAGAGACCCAGTACTTC	CASSQDEAQETQYF
few	TRBJ1-6	-	TRBV19	TGTGCCAGTAGTATGACAGGAATTACCTATAATTCACCCCTCCACTTT	CASSMTGITYNSPLHF
-	TRBJ1-1	-	TRBV29-1	TGCAGCGTTCACACGCAGGAGAACACTGAAGCTTTCTTT	CSVHTQENTEAFF
-	TRBJ1-3	TRBD1	TRBV10-2	TGCGCCAGCAGCCAAGTGAGGACAGGGTCTGGAAACACCATATATTTT	CASSQVRTGSGNTIYF
-	TRBJ2-7	TRBD1	TRBV28	TGTGCCAGCAGTTTATTGGTGGGGACAGGAGACTACGAGCAGTACTTC	CASSLLVGTGDYEQYF
-	TRBJ1-1	TRBD1	TRBV2	TGTGCCAGCAGTCGGACAGGGAGGGAGACTGAAGCTTTCTTT	CASSRTGRETEAFF
-	TRBJ2-7	TRBD2	TRBV4-2	TGTGCCAGCAGCCACCCCGGGACTAGGTCCTCCGAGCAGTACTTC	CASSHPGTRSSEQYF
-	TRBJ2-2	-	TRBV9	TGTGCCAGCAGCGTAGCCGGGAGTAAGACCGGGGAGCTGTTTTTT	CASSVAGSKTGELFF
-	TRBJ1-1	-	TRBV30	TGTGCCTGGAGTGATGGGCGGGGGCTAGGGCACACTGAAGCTTTCTTT	CAWSDGRGLGHTEAFF
-	TRBJ1-3	-	TRBV6-1	TGTGCCAGCAGTGAACACGAGGTTTACACCATATATTTT	CASSEHEVYTIYF
-	TRBJ1-2	TRBD1	TRBV6-6	TGTGCCAGCAGTTACTCGGCAGGGGGCTTAGATGGCTACACCTTC	CASSYSAGGLDGYTF
-	TRBJ2-6	-	TRBV29-1	TGCAGCGCCCGAGGTTCGATCTCTGGGGCCAACGTCCTGACTTTC	CSARGSISGANVLTF
-	TRBJ1-1	TRBD1	TRBV11-2	TGTGCCAGCGGCCGGGCAGGGGGGCCGAACACTGAAGCTTTCTTT	CASGRAGGPNTEAFF
-	TRBJ2-7	-	TRBV10-3	TGTGCCATCCAGAGAGGACTATCCGTCGAGCAGTACTTC	CAIQRGLSVEQYF
-	TRBJ2-7	-	TRBV21-1	TGTGCCAGCATCTTATCCGGGACACTTTCCTACGAGCAGTACTTC	CASILSGTLSYEQYF
-	TRBJ1-2	-	TRBV5-1	TGCGCCAGCAGCTTGAGTCCAGGGTACGGCTACACCTTC	CASSLSPGYGYTF
-	TRBJ2-5	-	TRBV28	TGTGCCAGCAGTTTTAAACTAGAGCTCCGGGAGACCCAGTACTTC	CASSFKLELRETQYF
-	TRBJ2-7	TRBD2	TRBV28	TGTGCCAGCACCCCGGTTAGCGGGAACTCCTACGAGCAGTACTTC	CASTPVSGNSYEQYF
once	TRBJ1-1	-	TRBV7-9	TGTGCCAGCAGCCAATCCCTAGGGGGAGTCACTGAAGCTTTCTTT	CASSQSLGGVTEAFF
-	TRBJ2-7	TRBD2	TRBV2	TGTGCCAGTAGTGCGGGAGCATACGAGCAGTACTTC	CASSAGAYEQYF
-	TRBJ1-1	-	TRBV5-1	TGCGCCAGCAGTTCCGGTAACCGCGACACTGAAGCTTTCTTT	CASSSGNRDTEAFF
-	TRBJ2-3	-	TRBV11-1	TGTGCCAGCAGCTCGAGACAAGATACGCAGTATTTT	CASSSRQDTQYF
-	TRBJ2-3	-	TRBV13	TGTGCCAGCAGCTTAAGCGGGTGGAGCTCTAGCACAGATACGCAGTATTTT	CASSLSGWSSSTDTQYF
-	TRBJ2-5	-	TRBV5-5	TGTGCCAGCAGCTGGCGCGCGGGGGCTGTGGGGGAGACCCAGTACTTC	CASSWRAGAVGETQYF
-	TRBJ2-7	TRBD1	TRBV6-5	TGTGCCAGCAGTACGAGGGACAGACCTAACTACGAGCAGTACTTC	CASSTRDRPNYEQYF
-	TRBJ2-1	TRBD1	TRBV28	TGTGCCAGCAGTTTAACGACAGGGCGACGCAATGAGCAGTTCTTC	CASSLTTGRRNEQFF
-	TRBJ1-1	-	TRBV6-5	TGTGCCAGCAGTTTTACAGGGTGGAACACTGAAGCTTTCTTT	CASSFTGWNTEAFF
once	TRBJ1-5	-	TRBV15	TGTGCCACCAGCAGACAACGGGACAACGGGAATCAGCCCCAGCATTTT	CATSRQRDNGNQPQHF
-	TRBJ2-7	-	TRBV5-1	TGCGCCAGCCGCCCACCGTCCGGGATCGACGAGCAGTACTTC	CASRPPSGIDEQYF
-	TRBJ1-5	TRBD1	TRBV9	TGTGCCAGCAGGTCGACAGGGATTCGTCATCAGCCCCAGCATTTT	CASRSTGIRHQPQHF
-	TRBJ2-1	-	TRBV30	TGTGCCTGGACCTCAAGTGGGCTTGAGCAGTTCTTC	CAWTSSGLEQFF
-	TRBJ1-4	TRBD1	TRBV6-1	TGTGCCAGCAGTGGGGACAGCGGACTGGGGTTTTTT	CASSGDSGLGFF
-	TRBJ2-7	-	TRBV25-1	TGTGCCAGCAGTGTACGAGATTACGAGCAGTACTTC	CASSVRDYEQYF
-	TRBJ1-6	-	TRBV30	TGTGCCCAATCGGCCGCGGGGAGTTCACCCCTCCACTTT	CAQSAAGSSPLHF
-	TRBJ1-1	TRBD1	TRBV18	TGTGCCAGCTCACCAACCGGGAGAAAACAGGGGCCCCTGAACACTGAAGCTTTCTTT	CASSPTGRKQGPLNTEAFF
-	TRBJ1-4	TRBD1	TRBV19	TGTGCCAGTAGTAAGCCGGGACAGGGACGCGAAAAACTGTTTTTT	CASSKPGQGREKLFF
-	TRBJ1-1	TRBD1	TRBV5-1	TGCGCCAGCAGCGCGGACAGGATGAACACTGAAGCTTTCTTT	CASSADRMNTEAFF
-	TRBJ1-5	TRBD1	TRBV5-5	TGTGCCAGCAGCTTGGGGGGCAGGGGGCTCAATCAGCCCCAGCATTTT	CASSLGGRGLNQPQHF
-	TRBJ2-7	-	TRBV5-1	TGCGCCAGCAGCGGCACGGGGGGCCCCTACGAGCAGTACTTC	CASSGTGGPYEQYF